The 10 T cell receptor beta chains below were found in one sample sequenced in a study of shared clonotypes between healthy human individuals. The protocol was immunoSEQ multiplex PCR, while the TCRdb copy is restricted to in-frame clones and leaves out a portion. The sample includes about 1,900,000 clones, 85% to 95% seen only once; the top ten take approximately 1.2%. Naive-designated CD8 cells lacked CD45RO, were positively enriched for CCR7, and omitted terminally differentiated effector memory CD45RA+ cells. Material: naive CD8+ T cells sorted from blood. Receptor source: a man between 18 and 29 years old in good health.

The chain links TRBV5-4 to TRBJ1-1, with a weak D call TRBD1 (6 bases). Deletions cut 4 bases from V and 2 bases from J, with 9 bases between. Germline-derived CDR1 and CDR2 are SGHNT and YYREEE (reference sequence). There are 13 residues in the CDR3. CDR3 sequence reads: CASSLDSNTEAFF. The CDR3 nucleotides are TGTGCCAGCAGCCTGGACAGTAACACTGAAGCTTTCTTT.

The rearrangement joins TRBV29-1 to TRBJ2-3; 13 nucleotides line up with TRBD2. CDR1 is SQVTM and CDR2 is ANQGSEA in the germline V gene. The CDR3 contains 15 residues. V shed 5 bases, J shed 4 bases, and the junction held 6 bases outside the gene matches. The DNA of the CDR3 is TGCAGCGTTACTAGCGGGAGGGCAAAGTCAGATACGCAGTATTTT. Protein: CSVTSGRAKSDTQYF.

On this clone: Other nucleotide sequences in the sample specify the same CDR3. The chain combines TRBV6-5 with TRBJ2-2; no reliable D call. The CDR3 runs 12 residues. Germline CDR1 reads MNHEY; CDR2 reads SVGAGI. V was clipped by 3 bases and J by 6 bases, with 5 bases between them. The CDR3 DNA sequence: TGTGCCAGCAGTTATGCGCCCGGGGAGCTGTTTTTT. Its translation: CASSYAPGELFF.

The chain recombines TRBV9 with TRBJ2-2; TRBD2 is a possible D gene (5 bases). Germline lookup yields CDR1 SGDLS and CDR2 YYNGEE. Trimming took 6 bases from V and 6 from J, leaving 12 bases between them. This CDR3 has 13 amino acids. The CDR3 region is CASTLDLSGELFF. The CDR3 DNA is TGTGCCAGCACCCTGGACTTGTCCGGGGAGCTGTTTTTT.

This chain connects TRBV7-9 to TRBJ2-2, with 9 bases fitting TRBD1. The CDR3 is 15 amino acids. The germline V gene has CDR1 SEHNR and CDR2 FQNEAQ (reference sequence). V lost 8 bases and J lost 6; bases outside the gene matches: 10. The DNA for the CDR3 is TGTGCCAGCCCTGGGAGGGACAGGGACCCCGGGGAGCTGTTTTTT. Protein product: CASPGRDRDPGELFF.

This chain joins TRBV4-3 and TRBJ1-1; D unclear. Germline V CDR1 and CDR2: LGHNA, YSLEER. The V end lost 0 bases, the J end lost 7 bases, and 9 bases lay between the germline ends. There are 13 residues in the CDR3. The DNA for the CDR3 is TGCGCCAGCAGCCAAGATTTGGAGAGTGAAGCTTTCTTT. This translates into CASSQDLESEAFF.

Concerning this clone itself: The same CDR3 can be traced to other DNA sequences in this sample. The rearrangement links TRBV27 to TRBJ2-6; D tentatively reads TRBD1 or TRBD2 (5 bases each). The germline V and J ends were trimmed by 2 bases and 0 bases, with 5 bases remaining between them. Germline V gives CDR1 MNHEY, CDR2 SMNVEV (reference sequence). The length of the CDR3 is 15 residues. CDR3 in DNA: TGTGCCAGCAGTTTAGGGGGCTCTGGGGCCAACGTCCTGACTTTC. Translation gives CASSLGGSGANVLTF.

This clone was observed once. V is TRBV7-9 and J is TRBJ2-7; 7 bases fit TRBD1. V gave up 5 bases and J gave up 0 bases; unmatched junction bases: 7. The CDR3 is 15 amino acids. Germline assignment: CDR1 SEHNR and CDR2 FQNEAQ (reference sequence). This chain's CDR3 is CASSPLGTASYEQYF. In DNA, the CDR3 is TGTGCCAGCAGCCCCCTTGGGACAGCCTCCTACGAGCAGTACTTC.

The CDR3 DNA reads TGTGCCAGCAGTTTCTGGACAGGGGGCCACCACGAGCAGTACTTC. Translated: CASSFWTGGHHEQYF. The chain employs TRBV28 and TRBJ2-7; TRBD1 aligns across 11 bases. CDR1 is MDHEN and CDR2 is SYDVKM in the germline V gene. Unmatched junction bases numbered 6, after V lost 3 bases and J lost 5 bases. This CDR3 comprises 15 residues.

Regarding this clone: A junction boundary mismatches the germline segment, possibly from a read error. This sequence joins TRBV7-7 and TRBJ2-7, with 10 bases matching TRBD1. Germline lookup yields CDR1 SSHAT and CDR2 FNYEAQ (reference sequence). This CDR3 has 15 amino acids. CDR3 sequence reads: CASSLGQGSSYEQYF. In nucleotides, the CDR3 is TGTGCTAGCAGCTTGGGACAGGGGAGCTCCTACGAGCAGTACTTC.